These T cell receptor beta chains were read from a single sample in a study of T-cell reconstitution after alpha-beta-depleted transplantation in children. Via MiXCR, TCRdb re-called the PCR reads, giving one row per CDR3 protein. The table shows almost 400,000 distinct CDR3 sequences, with around 21% occurring only once. The specimen was PBMCs from the stem cell graft donor, collected from the stem cell graft. The receptors stem from a human donor who donated a stem cell graft to a child with acute myeloid leukemia. Each CDR3 is given with its conserved first and last residue. Each record gives: D gene, clone size, J gene, V gene, CDR3 DNA, CDR3 protein. The D gene is left open where the match is weak. A clone size is listed for some rows: how often the clone was seen (once, few, many), or a class if it is expanded.

d_gene: TRBD2
abundance: NA
j_gene: TRBJ2-7
v_gene: TRBV20-1
CDR3nt: TGCAGTGCTAGAGATCTGGGGGAGGGCAAAGAGCAGTACTTC
CDR3aa: CSARDLGEGKEQYF

d_gene: NA
abundance: NA
j_gene: TRBJ2-1
v_gene: TRBV20-1
CDR3nt: TGCAGTGTGGGGAGCCTCCTTAAATACAATGAGCAGTTCTTC
CDR3aa: CSVGSLLKYNEQFF

d_gene: TRBD1
abundance: NA
j_gene: TRBJ1-5
v_gene: TRBV7-8
CDR3nt: TGTGCCAGCAGTCTACAGGGGGCGGTTCATCAGCCCCAGCATTTT
CDR3aa: CASSLQGAVHQPQHF

d_gene: TRBD1
abundance: NA
j_gene: TRBJ2-4
v_gene: TRBV25-1
CDR3nt: TGTGCCAGCAGCCGGACAGGGGGGACCAAAAAAATTCAGTACTTC
CDR3aa: CASSRTGGTKKIQYF

d_gene: TRBD2
abundance: few
j_gene: TRBJ2-7
v_gene: TRBV20-1
CDR3nt: TGCAGTGCTCGGCGGACTAGCGGGGTCGGGAAGGACGAGCAGTACTTC
CDR3aa: CSARRTSGVGKDEQYF

d_gene: NA
abundance: NA
j_gene: TRBJ2-1
v_gene: TRBV10-3
CDR3nt: TGTGCCATCCAGGCGCATGGAACTTACGATGAGCAGTTCTTC
CDR3aa: CAIQAHGTYDEQFF

d_gene: NA
abundance: NA
j_gene: TRBJ2-7
v_gene: TRBV25-1
CDR3nt: TGTGCCAGCAGTAAAAGCCTTTCCTACGAGCAGTACTTC
CDR3aa: CASSKSLSYEQYF

d_gene: NA
abundance: many
j_gene: TRBJ2-1
v_gene: TRBV27
CDR3nt: TGTGCCAGCAGTTTAAACCGAAGTCCTTACAATGAGCAGTTCTTC
CDR3aa: CASSLNRSPYNEQFF

d_gene: TRBD2
abundance: few
j_gene: TRBJ2-1
v_gene: TRBV28
CDR3nt: TGTGCCAGCACGCGTATGGGACTAGCGGGAGAAAATGAGCAGTTCTTC
CDR3aa: CASTRMGLAGENEQFF

d_gene: TRBD2
abundance: NA
j_gene: TRBJ2-2
v_gene: TRBV2
CDR3nt: TGTGCCGGATATAGCGGGACCACGAACACCGGGGAGCTGTTTTTT
CDR3aa: CAGYSGTTNTGELFF

d_gene: NA
abundance: few
j_gene: TRBJ2-1
v_gene: TRBV15
CDR3nt: TGTGCCACCAGCAGAACTCCGGGACCCCTCAGTGAGCAGTTCTTC
CDR3aa: CATSRTPGPLSEQFF

d_gene: TRBD1
abundance: many
j_gene: TRBJ2-7
v_gene: TRBV6-1
CDR3nt: TGTGCCAGCAGTACAGACAGGGGGTACGAGCAGTACTTC
CDR3aa: CASSTDRGYEQYF

d_gene: TRBD2
abundance: few
j_gene: TRBJ2-3
v_gene: TRBV5-1
CDR3nt: TGCGCCAGCAGCTTGTCGGGGGGGCACGGAACAGATACGCAGTATTTT
CDR3aa: CASSLSGGHGTDTQYF

d_gene: NA
abundance: NA
j_gene: TRBJ2-3
v_gene: TRBV20-1
CDR3nt: TGCAGTGCTAGGCCCGCGGGTAGCGGTCGCACAGATACGCAGTATTTT
CDR3aa: CSARPAGSGRTDTQYF

d_gene: TRBD2
abundance: NA
j_gene: TRBJ2-5
v_gene: TRBV20-1
CDR3nt: TGCAGTGCTATCAGACTAGCGGGAAAAGAGACCCAGTACTTC
CDR3aa: CSAIRLAGKETQYF

d_gene: NA
abundance: NA
j_gene: TRBJ1-1
v_gene: TRBV7-9
CDR3nt: TGTGCCAGCAGCTTAGAGGTCAGCGACGCTTTCTTT
CDR3aa: CASSLEVSDAFF

d_gene: TRBD1
abundance: NA
j_gene: TRBJ1-2
v_gene: TRBV12-3/TRBV12-4
CDR3nt: TGTGCCAGCAGTTTAGGGGCAGGGGGAACTAACTATGGCTACACCTTC
CDR3aa: CASSLGAGGTNYGYTF

d_gene: NA
abundance: few
j_gene: TRBJ1-2
v_gene: TRBV27
CDR3nt: TGTGCCAGCAGTTTATCGAATTTAGTCAGTAACTATGGCTACACCTTC
CDR3aa: CASSLSNLVSNYGYTF

d_gene: NA
abundance: many
j_gene: TRBJ2-5
v_gene: TRBV20-1
CDR3nt: TGCAGTGCTACGGCGACTCCCAGGGGGAGGCAAGAGACCCAGTACTTC
CDR3aa: CSATATPRGRQETQYF

d_gene: NA
abundance: NA
j_gene: TRBJ1-6
v_gene: TRBV20-1
CDR3nt: TGCAGTGCTAGAGGGGCCGGGGGTTCACCCCTCCACTTT
CDR3aa: CSARGAGGSPLHF

d_gene: TRBD1
abundance: NA
j_gene: TRBJ2-7
v_gene: TRBV7-9
CDR3nt: TGTGCCAGCAGCTTAGAAGAGACAGGGTCCCACGAGCAGTACTTC
CDR3aa: CASSLEETGSHEQYF

d_gene: TRBD2
abundance: few
j_gene: TRBJ2-1
v_gene: TRBV7-2
CDR3nt: TGTGCCAGCAGCTCCGGACTAGCGGGTAATCCTGAGCAGTTCTTC
CDR3aa: CASSSGLAGNPEQFF

d_gene: TRBD1
abundance: many
j_gene: TRBJ2-5
v_gene: TRBV11-2
CDR3nt: TGTGCCAGCAGCTTAGATCTGTTCCGAGGGGACAGCAGGCAAGAGACCCAGTACTTC
CDR3aa: CASSLDLFRGDSRQETQYF

d_gene: NA
abundance: NA
j_gene: TRBJ2-7
v_gene: TRBV12-3/TRBV12-4
CDR3nt: TGTGCCAGCAGTTTAACCTCCGACGGGGACTACGAGCAGTACTTC
CDR3aa: CASSLTSDGDYEQYF

d_gene: NA
abundance: NA
j_gene: TRBJ1-4
v_gene: TRBV6-1
CDR3nt: TGTGCCAGCAGTGACCCTGGGTACGGGGCAGGTGAAAAACTGTTTTTT
CDR3aa: CASSDPGYGAGEKLFF

d_gene: TRBD2
abundance: many
j_gene: TRBJ2-7
v_gene: TRBV12-3/TRBV12-4
CDR3nt: TGTGCCAGCAGCTGGCCCCAGACTAGCGGGAGCTACGAGCAGTACTTC
CDR3aa: CASSWPQTSGSYEQYF

d_gene: NA
abundance: NA
j_gene: TRBJ2-7
v_gene: TRBV20-1
CDR3nt: TGCAGTGCCTCACAGGTCTACGAGCAGTACTTC
CDR3aa: CSASQVYEQYF

d_gene: NA
abundance: NA
j_gene: TRBJ1-1
v_gene: TRBV10-3
CDR3nt: TGTGCCACCAACAGGGAGGGCGGCACTGAAGCTTTCTTT
CDR3aa: CATNREGGTEAFF

d_gene: NA
abundance: NA
j_gene: TRBJ1-1
v_gene: TRBV2
CDR3nt: TGTGCCAGCACTTACAGGGTGCCAATGAACACTGAAGCTTTCTTT
CDR3aa: CASTYRVPMNTEAFF

d_gene: NA
abundance: NA
j_gene: TRBJ2-3
v_gene: TRBV4-1
CDR3nt: TGCGCCAGCAGCCAAGATCAAGCGCCCCGGCCAGATACGCAGTATTTT
CDR3aa: CASSQDQAPRPDTQYF

d_gene: NA
abundance: few
j_gene: TRBJ2-5
v_gene: TRBV4-1
CDR3nt: TGCGCCAGCAGCCATCTAGTGGGGCAAGAGACCCAGTACTTC
CDR3aa: CASSHLVGQETQYF

d_gene: NA
abundance: few
j_gene: TRBJ2-3
v_gene: TRBV28
CDR3nt: TGTGCCAGCCGCCTGGGTCGGGAGACAGATACGCAGTATTTT
CDR3aa: CASRLGRETDTQYF

d_gene: TRBD2
abundance: NA
j_gene: TRBJ2-7
v_gene: TRBV25-1
CDR3nt: TGTGCCAGCAGTGAAGGACTAGCGGGATACTACGAGCAGTACTTC
CDR3aa: CASSEGLAGYYEQYF

d_gene: NA
abundance: NA
j_gene: TRBJ1-5
v_gene: TRBV28
CDR3nt: TGTGCCAGCGGGCCGCCCGATCAGCCCCAGCATTTT
CDR3aa: CASGPPDQPQHF

d_gene: NA
abundance: few
j_gene: TRBJ1-5
v_gene: TRBV20-1
CDR3nt: TGCAGTGCTAGACGACAGGTTGGCAATCAGCCCCAGCATTTT
CDR3aa: CSARRQVGNQPQHF

d_gene: TRBD2
abundance: NA
j_gene: TRBJ2-5
v_gene: TRBV4-3
CDR3nt: TGCGCCAGCAGCACTAGCGGGAGCAAGGAGACCCAGTACTTC
CDR3aa: CASSTSGSKETQYF

d_gene: NA
abundance: NA
j_gene: TRBJ2-5
v_gene: TRBV2
CDR3nt: TGTGCCAGCAGGAGCGGTTTCCAAGAGACCCAGTACTTC
CDR3aa: CASRSGFQETQYF

d_gene: TRBD2
abundance: once
j_gene: TRBJ2-7
v_gene: TRBV11-2
CDR3nt: TGTGCCAGCAGCTCGGTCGGTAGCGGGAGCTCCTACGAGCAGTACTTC
CDR3aa: CASSSVGSGSSYEQYF

d_gene: NA
abundance: few
j_gene: TRBJ2-3
v_gene: TRBV20-1
CDR3nt: TGCAGTGCTAGAGATCGGGGGAGGGGGCGGGGTACGCAGTATTTT
CDR3aa: CSARDRGRGRGTQYF

d_gene: NA
abundance: many
j_gene: TRBJ2-7
v_gene: TRBV15
CDR3nt: TGTGCCACCAGCAGAGACCCAGGGGGGCACTACGAGCAGTACTTC
CDR3aa: CATSRDPGGHYEQYF

d_gene: NA
abundance: many
j_gene: TRBJ2-3
v_gene: TRBV12-3/TRBV12-4
CDR3nt: TGTGCCAGCAGTTTAATGACAATTAGCACAGATACGCAGTATTTT
CDR3aa: CASSLMTISTDTQYF

d_gene: NA
abundance: few
j_gene: TRBJ1-1
v_gene: TRBV18
CDR3nt: TGTGCCAGCTCACCACGAGTACAAGACTTGAACACTGAAGCTTTCTTT
CDR3aa: CASSPRVQDLNTEAFF

d_gene: TRBD2
abundance: few
j_gene: TRBJ2-1
v_gene: TRBV2
CDR3nt: TGTGCCAGCAGTGACTGGCGGGAGGGTTCCTACAATGAGCAGTTCTTC
CDR3aa: CASSDWREGSYNEQFF

d_gene: NA
abundance: few
j_gene: TRBJ1-4
v_gene: TRBV10-3
CDR3nt: TGTGCCATCAGTGAGGGGGGATGGAATGAAAAACTGTTTTTT
CDR3aa: CAISEGGWNEKLFF